This is a list of T cell receptor beta chains from one sample in a study of T cells in Graves' hyperthyroidism and ophthalmopathy. TCRdb re-called the multiplex PCR reads with MiXCR, one entry per CDR3 protein. The table shows about 420,000 distinct CDR3 sequences, with approximately 14% occurring only once. Sequencing was done on a sample of blood. The receptor source for this set is a woman younger than 30 with Graves' hyperthyroidism. CDR3s include the opening cysteine and the closing phenylalanine or tryptophan. D genes are given only for firm matches. Size tells how often a clone was seen (once, few, many) or the class of an expanded clone, and some rows leave it out.

j_call,d_call,clone_size,cdr3_length,v_call,cdr3_aa,cdr3_nt
TRBJ2-5,TRBD1,-,16,TRBV29-1,CSVETGFLTGTETQYF,TGCAGCGTTGAAACCGGTTTCTTGACAGGGACGGAGACCCAGTACTTC
TRBJ2-1,-,-,11,TRBV29-1,CSVKPDNEQFF,TGCAGCGTCAAACCGGACAATGAGCAGTTCTTC
TRBJ2-7,-,few,13,TRBV5-1,CASSSSGKGEQYF,TGCGCCAGCAGCTCCTCAGGGAAAGGGGAGCAGTACTTC
TRBJ2-5,TRBD2,few,12,TRBV7-2,CASSSNGLDPYF,TGTGCCAGCAGCTCAAACGGACTAGATCCGTACTTC
TRBJ2-1,-,few,17,TRBV14,CASSQDLGTFAYNEQFF,TGTGCCAGCAGCCAAGATCTGGGGACATTTGCCTACAATGAGCAGTTCTTC
TRBJ1-2,-,-,12,TRBV29-1,CSVILGDYGYTF,TGCAGCGTTATCCTGGGGGACTATGGCTACACCTTC
TRBJ1-1,TRBD1,many,13,TRBV20-1,CSATGTGGPEAFF,TGCAGTGCAACCGGGACAGGAGGCCCTGAAGCTTTCTTT
TRBJ2-1,-,-,16,TRBV7-4,CASSLPGNRDYNEQFF,TGTGCCAGCAGCTTACCCGGAAACAGGGACTACAATGAGCAGTTCTTC
TRBJ1-4,-,few,14,TRBV10-3,CAISDSWDNEKLFF,TGTGCCATCAGTGACAGTTGGGATAATGAAAAACTGTTTTTT
TRBJ2-2,TRBD1,-,14,TRBV5-1,CATEGQGKTGELFF,TGCGCCACCGAGGGACAGGGGAAAACCGGGGAGCTGTTTTTT
TRBJ1-2,TRBD1,many,13,TRBV29-1,CSVVGDRINGYTF,TGCAGCGTTGTGGGGGACAGGATAAATGGCTACACCTTC
TRBJ2-2,-,few,16,TRBV28,CASSLWGAQVAGELFF,TGTGCCAGCAGTTTATGGGGGGCGCAGGTGGCCGGGGAGCTGTTTTTT
TRBJ2-2,-,many,14,TRBV5-1,CASSGGLNTGELFF,TGCGCCAGCAGTGGGGGGCTGAACACCGGGGAGCTGTTTTTT
TRBJ2-5,-,few,13,TRBV20-1,CSMTGPSRGTQYF,TGCAGCATGACAGGTCCATCGAGAGGGACCCAGTACTTC
TRBJ2-1,TRBD2,many,15,TRBV3-1,CASSPGLAVYNEQFF,TGTGCCAGCAGCCCGGGACTAGCGGTTTACAATGAGCAGTTCTTC
TRBJ1-1,-,few,15,TRBV19,CASSTKTPQGTEAFF,TGTGCCAGTAGTACAAAAACCCCACAGGGTACTGAAGCTTTCTTT
TRBJ2-7,TRBD2,-,17,TRBV7-8,CASSSEHGGVVSYEQYF,TGTGCCAGCAGCTCCGAACACGGGGGGGTCGTATCCTACGAGCAGTACTTC
TRBJ1-2,TRBD1,many,16,TRBV20-1,CSARDYGTGGGYGYTF,TGCAGTGCTAGAGATTACGGGACAGGGGGCGGCTATGGCTACACCTTC
TRBJ2-7,-,-,13,TRBV5-5,CASSFSGLGEQYF,TGTGCCAGCAGCTTCTCCGGGTTGGGAGAGCAGTACTTC
TRBJ1-1,-,-,17,TRBV7-2,CASSLTRASGGNTEAFF,TGTGCCAGCAGCTTAACCCGGGCTAGCGGGGGGAACACTGAAGCTTTCTTT
TRBJ2-3,TRBD2,few,15,TRBV7-3,CASSFRGGNTDTQYF,TGTGCCAGCAGCTTCCGCGGGGGTAACACAGATACGCAGTATTTT
TRBJ1-1,-,-,13,TRBV7-2,CASSLGRPPEAFF,TGTGCCAGCAGCTTAGGCAGACCGCCTGAAGCTTTCTTT
TRBJ1-2,-,many,14,TRBV6-1,CASTGAGGLGGYTF,TGTGCCAGCACTGGGGCTGGTGGCCTGGGAGGCTACACCTTC
TRBJ1-5,-,many,14,TRBV7-9,CASSLDTMGQPQHF,TGTGCCAGCAGCTTAGACACAATGGGGCAGCCCCAGCATTTT
TRBJ2-3,TRBD1,-,18,TRBV25-1,CASSEYPQGLGREDTQYF,TGTGCCAGCAGTGAATACCCACAGGGGTTGGGGCGTGAAGATACGCAGTATTTT
TRBJ1-1,-,-,14,TRBV28,CASSFPGGRSEAFF,TGTGCCAGCAGTTTTCCGGGGGGGAGGTCTGAAGCTTTCTTT
TRBJ2-7,-,many,16,TRBV12-3/TRBV12-4,CASSFPGSFRSYEQYF,TGTGCCAGCAGTTTCCCGGGTTCCTTTCGTAGCTACGAGCAGTACTTC
TRBJ1-2,-,many,12,TRBV12-3/TRBV12-4,CASSQKGYGYTF,TGTGCCAGCAGCCAGAAAGGGTATGGCTACACCTTC
TRBJ1-1,TRBD1,many,15,TRBV12-3/TRBV12-4,CASSWTGWGNTEAFF,TGTGCCAGCAGTTGGACAGGTTGGGGGAACACTGAAGCTTTCTTT
TRBJ2-3,TRBD1,-,17,TRBV18,CASSPPGTGASTDTQYF,TGTGCCAGCTCACCACCGGGGACAGGGGCTAGCACAGATACGCAGTATTTT
TRBJ2-5,-,many,14,TRBV28,CASSPHNRAETQYF,TGTGCCAGCAGCCCTCACAACAGGGCTGAGACCCAGTACTTC
TRBJ2-1,-,many,12,TRBV11-3,CASSLNANEQFF,TGTGCCAGCAGCCTGAATGCCAATGAGCAGTTCTTC
TRBJ2-4,-,-,17,TRBV27,CASSYRPVGRGENIQYF,TGTGCCAGCAGTTATCGTCCTGTTGGCCGGGGTGAGAACATTCAGTACTTC
TRBJ2-1,-,many,14,TRBV7-2,CASSQDGSYNEQFF,TGTGCCAGCAGCCAAGACGGCTCCTACAATGAGCAGTTCTTC
TRBJ2-3,TRBD1,many,15,TRBV28,CASNGQGAGTDTQYF,TGTGCCAGCAATGGACAGGGGGCGGGCACAGATACGCAGTATTTT
TRBJ2-7,-,many,13,TRBV27,CASSLAFSYEQYF,TGTGCCAGCAGTTTAGCGTTCTCCTACGAGCAGTACTTC
TRBJ1-3,-,-,14,TRBV7-2,CASSSYGSGNTIYF,TGTGCCAGCAGCTCATACGGCTCTGGAAACACCATATATTTT
TRBJ2-5,-,-,15,TRBV11-1,CASSQGQPQGETQYF,TGTGCCAGCAGCCAAGGACAGCCCCAAGGAGAGACCCAGTACTTC